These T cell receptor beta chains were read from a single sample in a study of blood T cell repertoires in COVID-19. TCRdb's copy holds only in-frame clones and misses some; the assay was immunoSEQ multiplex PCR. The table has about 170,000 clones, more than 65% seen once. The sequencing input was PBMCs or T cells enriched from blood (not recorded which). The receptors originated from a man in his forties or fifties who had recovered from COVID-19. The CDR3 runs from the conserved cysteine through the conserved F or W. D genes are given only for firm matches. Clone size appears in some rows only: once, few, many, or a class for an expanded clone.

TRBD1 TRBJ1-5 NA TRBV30 TGTGCCTGGAGTGTCCCGGGACAGGGACCTCAGCCCCAGCATTTT CAWSVPGQGPQPQHF
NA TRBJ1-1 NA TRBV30 TGTGCCTGGAGCGCCGGGAGGGCAGGGAACACTGAAGCTTTCTTT CAWSAGRAGNTEAFF
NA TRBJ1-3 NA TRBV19 TGTGCCAGTAGTATACAGGGCCGCCTCTCTGGAAACACCATATATTTT CASSIQGRLSGNTIYF
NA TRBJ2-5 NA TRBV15 TGTGCCACCAGCAGAGGGGGGCGAGAGACCCAGTACTTC CATSRGGRETQYF
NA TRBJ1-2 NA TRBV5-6 TGTGCCAGCACCGAAAGGGGTATTATGCTTGGCTACACCTTC CASTERGIMLGYTF
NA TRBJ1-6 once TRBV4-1 TGCGCCAGCAGCCAAGAGGAACGGGGAGGGTCACCCCTCCACTTT CASSQEERGGSPLHF
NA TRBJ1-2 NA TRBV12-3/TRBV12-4 TGTGCCAGCAGTGCCGGCAGAGGCTATGGCTACACCTTC CASSAGRGYGYTF
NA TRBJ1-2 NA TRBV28 TGTGCCAGCAGTTTATCCGTAAACTATGGCTACACCTTC CASSLSVNYGYTF
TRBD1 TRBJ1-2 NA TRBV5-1 TGCGCCAGCAGCTCCCGACAGGGAGGCTATGGCTACACCTTC CASSSRQGGYGYTF
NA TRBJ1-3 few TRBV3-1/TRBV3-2 TGTGCCAGCAGCCAAGATCTTGGCAGGGGTTGGAACACCATATATTTT CASSQDLGRGWNTIYF
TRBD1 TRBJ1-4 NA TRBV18 TGTGCCAGCTCACCAGACAGGGGGCCTAATGAAAAACTGTTTTTT CASSPDRGPNEKLFF
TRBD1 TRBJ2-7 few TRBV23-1 TGCGCCAGCAGTCCAACCCCCAACAGACAGGGGAATCTGCACGAGCAGTACTTC CASSPTPNRQGNLHEQYF
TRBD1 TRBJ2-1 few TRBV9 TGTGCCAGCAGCGTAGCTGGCCACAGGGGGAACAATGAGCAGTTCTTC CASSVAGHRGNNEQFF
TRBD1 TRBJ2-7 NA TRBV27 TGTGCCAGCAGCCGGGGGCTGGGGGGACAGGGATCCTACGAGCAGTACTTC CASSRGLGGQGSYEQYF
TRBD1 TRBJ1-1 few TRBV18 TGTGCCAGCTCACCTTCAACCGGGACAGTGAACACTGAAGCTTTCTTT CASSPSTGTVNTEAFF
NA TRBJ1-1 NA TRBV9 TGTGCCAGCCGTCCGGACACTGAAGCTTTCTTT CASRPDTEAFF
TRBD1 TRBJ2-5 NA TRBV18 TGTGCCAGCTCAGGGGGACAGCAAGAGACCCAGTACTTC CASSGGQQETQYF
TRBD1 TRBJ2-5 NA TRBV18 TGTGCCAGCTCACCGGGACAGGGTGAGACCCAGTACTTC CASSPGQGETQYF
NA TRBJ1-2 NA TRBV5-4 TGTGCCAGCAATCCAAAGGGGCGGTTACACGGCTACACCTTC CASNPKGRLHGYTF
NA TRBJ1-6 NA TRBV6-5 TGTGCCAGCAGTTACACGGGGAGAAGGGATTCACCCCTCCACTTT CASSYTGRRDSPLHF
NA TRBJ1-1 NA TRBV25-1 TGTGCCAGCGGGCCTCGCCGAACAGGCACTGAAGCTTTCTTT CASGPRRTGTEAFF
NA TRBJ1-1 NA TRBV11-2 TGTGCCAGCAGCTTCCAGGTTGACACTGAAGCTTTCTTT CASSFQVDTEAFF
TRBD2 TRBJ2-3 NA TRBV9 TGTGCCAGCAGCACAGCGGGGGGGCCCCCAGATACGCAGTATTTT CASSTAGGPPDTQYF
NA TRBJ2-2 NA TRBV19 TGTGCCAGTAGTACGACACGTAACACCGGGGAGCTGTTTTTT CASSTTRNTGELFF
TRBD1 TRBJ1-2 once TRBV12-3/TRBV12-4 TGTGCCAGCAGTCCAGGGGGTTATGGCTACACCTTC CASSPGGYGYTF
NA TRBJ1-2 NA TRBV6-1 TGTGCCAGCAGCAACTATCGTGACAGTAACTATGGCTACACCTTC CASSNYRDSNYGYTF
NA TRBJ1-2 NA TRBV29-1 TGCAGCGTTGACCCGACATCCCAGAACTATGGCTACACCTTC CSVDPTSQNYGYTF
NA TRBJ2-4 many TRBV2 TGTGCCAGCAGTGACCCTAGCGAAATAGCCAAAAACATTCAGTACTTC CASSDPSEIAKNIQYF
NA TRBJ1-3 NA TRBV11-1 TGTGCCAGCAGCTTAGAACCGGGAAACTCTGGAAACACCATATATTTT CASSLEPGNSGNTIYF
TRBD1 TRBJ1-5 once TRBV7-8 TGTGCCAGCAGCCCGGACAGGGGTAGCAATCAGCCCCAGCATTTT CASSPDRGSNQPQHF
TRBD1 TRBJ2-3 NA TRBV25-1 TGTGCCAGCAGTAAGCCGGGACAGAGGACAGATACGCAGTATTTT CASSKPGQRTDTQYF
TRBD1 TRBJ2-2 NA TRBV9 TGTGCCAGCAGCGCGACAGGGGCCGACACCGGGGAGCTGTTTTTT CASSATGADTGELFF
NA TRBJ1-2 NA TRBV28 TGTGCCAGCGGACAGACAAGCTATGGCTACACCTTC CASGQTSYGYTF
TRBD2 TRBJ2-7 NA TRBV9 TGTGCCAGCAGCGTAGAGCGGGGGAGCTCCTACGAGCAGTACTTC CASSVERGSSYEQYF
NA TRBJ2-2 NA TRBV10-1 TGCGCCAGCAGTCTTCAGGGGAATGCCGGGGAGCTGTTTTTT CASSLQGNAGELFF
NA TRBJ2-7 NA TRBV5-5 TGTGCCAGCAGCTTGAGCCAGGTCGATCCGCAGTACTTC CASSLSQVDPQYF
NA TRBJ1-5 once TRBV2 TGTGCCAGCACCCCGGGTCCTCTAAGCAATCAGCCCCAGCATTTT CASTPGPLSNQPQHF
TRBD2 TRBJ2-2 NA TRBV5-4 TGTGCCAGCAGCAAGGGGACTAGCGGGACCGGGGAGCTGTTTTTT CASSKGTSGTGELFF
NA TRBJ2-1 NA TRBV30 TGTGCCTGGAGTTCGGCAGGGGTAAGCTCCTACAATGAGCAGTTCTTC CAWSSAGVSSYNEQFF
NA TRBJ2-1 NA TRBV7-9 TGTGCCAGCAGTCTAGGGCTAGCGCGGGCATACAATGAGCAGTTCTTC CASSLGLARAYNEQFF
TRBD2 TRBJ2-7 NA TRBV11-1 TGTGCCAGCAGCTTAGACAGAGCGGGAGCACTCTACGAGCAGTACTTC CASSLDRAGALYEQYF
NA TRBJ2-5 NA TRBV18 TGTGCCAGCTCACTGTCCCGAGTGGAGACCCAGTACTTC CASSLSRVETQYF
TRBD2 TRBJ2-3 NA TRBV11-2 TGTGCCAGCAGCTTAGATCTTCTAGCGGGGAGAACAGATACGCAGTATTTT CASSLDLLAGRTDTQYF
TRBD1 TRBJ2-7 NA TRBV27 TGTGCCAGCAGTTTAGCCCCACTAGGACAGGGGGTCACCTACGAGCAGTACTTC CASSLAPLGQGVTYEQYF
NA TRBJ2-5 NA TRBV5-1 TGCGCCAGCTTTGGACAGCAAGAGACCCAGTACTTC CASFGQQETQYF
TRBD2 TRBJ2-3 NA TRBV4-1 TGCGCCAGCAGCCAAGATTGGCCTAGCGGGGGGGCGAGCACAGATACGCAGTATTTT CASSQDWPSGGASTDTQYF
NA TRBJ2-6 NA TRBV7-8 TGTGCCAGCAGCCCGACTTCTGGGGCCAACGTCCTGACTTTC CASSPTSGANVLTF